This is a list of T cell receptor beta chains from one sample in a study. TCRdb re-called the 5' RACE reads with MiXCR, one entry per CDR3 protein. Of 5,000 to 7,000 distinct CDR3 sequences listed, 52% are singletons. The sample taken for sequencing was memory CD4+ T cells sorted from blood. The receptors were gathered from a female donor with breast cancer. The CDR3 runs from the conserved cysteine through the conserved F or W. Fields, in order: D gene, V gene, J gene, clone size, CDR3 protein, CDR3 DNA. The D gene is left open where the match is weak. Expanded clones are given a class, and other clones once, few, many or no size at all.

NA	TRBV4-2	TRBJ2-1	NA	CASSQDFAGNCNEQFF	TGCGCCAGCAGCCAAGATTTTGCTGGGAATTGCAATGAGCAGTTCTTC
NA	TRBV4-2	TRBJ2-3	few	CASSQEYSGYTQYF	TGTGCCAGCAGCCAAGAGTATTCAGGATATACGCAGTATTTT
NA	TRBV6-5	TRBJ1-1	NA	CASSYDTDWVNTEAFF	TGTGCCAGCAGTTACGACACAGATTGGGTGAACACTGAAGCTTTCTTT
NA	TRBV5-1	TRBJ2-2	NA	CASSRGSNTGELFF	TGCGCCAGCAGCCGGGGGTCGAACACCGGGGAGCTGTTTTTT
NA	TRBV9	TRBJ1-3	NA	CASSVESGGNTIYF	TGTGCCAGCAGCGTAGAATCGGGAGGAAACACCATATATTTT
TRBD1	TRBV4-2	TRBJ2-5	NA	CASSRDRGRETQYF	TGTGCCAGCAGCCGTGACAGGGGCCGAGAGACCCAGTACTTC
NA	TRBV7-9	TRBJ2-5	NA	CASSSFGETQYF	TGTGCCAGCAGCTCCTTCGGGGAGACCCAGTACTTC
NA	TRBV4-1	TRBJ2-1	NA	CASSQKGDLYNEQFF	TGCGCCAGCAGCCAAAAGGGGGATTTGTACAATGAGCAGTTCTTC
TRBD2	TRBV20-1	TRBJ2-3	NA	CSANPLAGGADTQYF	TGCAGTGCTAATCCCCTAGCGGGGGGCGCAGATACGCAGTATTTT
TRBD2	TRBV28	TRBJ2-2	few	CASTMREAGELFF	TGTGCCAGCACGATGCGGGAGGCCGGGGAGCTGTTTTTT
TRBD2	TRBV20-1	TRBJ2-7	NA	CSATPAGGPDEQYF	TGCAGTGCTACCCCAGCGGGAGGGCCGGACGAGCAGTACTTC
NA	TRBV6-5	TRBJ2-4	NA	CASGSGKNIQYF	TGTGCCAGCGGGAGCGGTAAAAACATTCAGTACTTC
NA	TRBV20-1	TRBJ2-7	NA	CSAPRQSSYEQYF	TGCAGTGCCCCCCGACAGAGCTCCTACGAGCAGTACTTC
NA	TRBV7-2	TRBJ2-4	NA	CASRPTRPGVQYF	TGTGCCAGCAGACCCACCCGGCCTGGCGTTCAGTACTTC
NA	TRBV6-6	TRBJ2-5	NA	CASSSSGSLGETQYF	TGTGCCAGCAGCTCCTCGGGGTCACTGGGGGAGACCCAGTACTTC
NA	TRBV6-1	TRBJ2-7	NA	CASSGSVSSSYEQYF	TGTGCCAGCAGTGGATCCGTCTCCTCCTCCTACGAGCAGTACTTC
NA	TRBV25-1	TRBJ2-3	NA	CVSSGSTDTQYF	TGTGTCAGCAGTGGATCCACAGATACGCAGTATTTT
TRBD1	TRBV10-2	TRBJ1-2	NA	CASRAGTGSYGYTF	TGCGCCAGCAGAGCCGGGACAGGCTCCTATGGCTACACCTTC
TRBD1	TRBV10-3	TRBJ2-2	few	CAISETLVKTGKAGGELFF	TGTGCCATCAGTGAGACCCTGGTTAAGACAGGGAAAGCAGGCGGGGAGCTGTTTTTT
TRBD2	TRBV6-6	TRBJ2-7	NA	CASSYAGENYEQYF	TGTGCCAGCAGTTACGCGGGGGAGAACTACGAGCAGTACTTC
NA	TRBV5-1	TRBJ1-2	NA	CASSFGYGYTF	TGCGCCAGCAGCTTTGGGTATGGCTACACCTTC
NA	TRBV7-2	TRBJ2-7	NA	CASSPDGIGQYF	TGTGCCAGCAGCCCAGATGGTATAGGGCAGTACTTC
NA	TRBV9	TRBJ1-1	NA	CASSIEVLNTEAFF	TGTGCCAGCAGCATAGAAGTTCTGAACACTGAAGCTTTCTTT
NA	TRBV6-6	TRBJ2-7	NA	CASSYGTLEEYEQYF	TGTGCCAGCAGTTATGGGACCCTAGAGGAGTACGAGCAGTACTTC
NA	TRBV10-3	TRBJ1-3	few	CAITGGVRNTIYF	TGTGCCATCACGGGGGGTGTGCGAAACACCATATATTTT
TRBD2	TRBV11-3	TRBJ2-1	NA	CASSLAHSSGTYNEQFF	TGTGCCAGCAGCCTAGCCCACTCTAGCGGGACCTACAATGAGCAGTTCTTC
NA	TRBV10-3	TRBJ2-5	NA	CAISGGQETQYF	TGTGCCATCAGTGGGGGGCAAGAGACCCAGTACTTC
TRBD2	TRBV12-3/TRBV12-4	TRBJ2-3	NA	CASSLSPSGQITDTQYF	TGTGCCAGCAGTTTATCGCCTAGCGGGCAAATCACAGATACGCAGTACTTT
TRBD2	TRBV29-1	TRBJ2-3	few	CSVGTSGRTDTQYF	TGCAGCGTTGGGACTAGCGGGCGAACAGATACGCAGTATTTT
NA	TRBV25-1	TRBJ2-1	once	CASSDGRSLNNEQFF	TGTGCCAGCAGTGATGGGCGCTCCCTTAACAATGAGCAGTTCTTC
NA	TRBV28	TRBJ1-3	once	CASSLRTRPGNTIYF	TGTGCCAGCAGTCTTAGGACCCGCCCGGGAAACACCATATATTTT
NA	TRBV12-2	TRBJ1-2	NA	CASRARTGYGYTF	TGTGCAAGTCGCGCACGGACAGGGTATGGCTACACCTTC
NA	TRBV7-2	TRBJ2-3	NA	CDSSPRRGGGGTNTQYF	TGTGACAGCAGTCCCCGACGAGGGGGCGGGGGAACGAATACGCAGTATTTT
NA	TRBV20-1	TRBJ2-1	few	CSARDTGPRRWSYNEQFF	TGCAGTGCTAGAGATACCGGTCCAAGAAGGTGGTCCTACAATGAGCAGTTCTTC
TRBD2	TRBV11-2	TRBJ2-1	NA	CASSSRGREREQFF	TGTGCCAGCAGCTCGCGCGGGCGGGAGCGCGAGCAGTTCTTC
NA	TRBV20-1	TRBJ2-7	few	CSASPQDSSRYEQYF	TGCAGTGCTAGTCCGCAAGATAGTTCTCGATACGAGCAGTACTTC
TRBD2	TRBV20-1	TRBJ2-7	once	CSALTSGRSQRASEQCF	TGCAGTGCTCTGACTAGCGGGAGATCCCAAAGGGCCTCCGAGCAGTGCTTC
TRBD1	TRBV10-3	TRBJ2-7	NA	CAISENTGGGYEQYF	TGTGCCATCAGTGAAAATACAGGGGGCGGCTACGAGCAGTACTTC
NA	TRBV20-1	TRBJ1-2	few	CSATDRSNYGYTF	TGCAGTGCCACGGACAGATCTAACTATGGCTACACCTTC
NA	TRBV29-1	TRBJ2-1	few	CSVVGRNEQFF	TGCAGCGTTGTAGGAAGGAATGAGCAGTTCTTC
NA	TRBV20-1	TRBJ2-5	few	CSARVGSRETQYF	TGCAGTGCTAGAGTGGGCAGCAGGGAGACCCAGTACTTC
TRBD2	TRBV5-1	TRBJ2-5	once	CASSFRAGGQETQYF	TGCGCCAGCAGCTTCAGGGCGGGAGGCCAAGAGACCCAGTACTTC
TRBD2	TRBV6-6	TRBJ2-2	NA	CASSSTSGRKGGELFF	TGTGCCAGCAGTTCCACTAGCGGGAGAAAAGGCGGGGAGCTGTTTTTT
NA	TRBV20-1	TRBJ1-6	NA	CSARNRESPLHF	TGCAGTGCTAGAAATAGGGAATCACCCCTCCACTTT
TRBD1	TRBV4-2	TRBJ1-4	NA	CASSPGTGILNEKLFF	TGTGCCAGCAGCCCTGGGACAGGGATCCTCAATGAAAAACTGTTTTTT
NA	TRBV6-6	TRBJ1-1	few	CASSPGGGTEAFF	TGTGCCAGCAGCCCCGGAGGGGGCACTGAAGCTTTCTTT